In its sample, the clone carrying this T cell receptor beta chain was seen a few times. The antigen remains unidentified. Researchers used the Oncomine TCR Beta short-read assay to sequence DNA from cultured CD4+ T cells. Genomic DNA was drawn out of CD4+ T cells grown in culture. MiXCR, applied by TCRdb to the PCR reads, yields one record per CDR3 protein. The sample lists 8,000 to 10,000 distinct CDR3 sequences; over 25% were seen once. The record originates from a study of vaccination and CD4 T cells after COVID-19. Trimming left V 3 bases short and J 5 bases short, with 13 bases between. CDR1 and CDR2 from the germline V gene are LNHDA and SQIVND (reference sequence). This CDR3 has 14 residues. The sample's treatment: approximately 11-day PBMC culture with coronavirus spike peptide pools or control peptides (ViraFEST assay). From the unexposed donor, CD4+ T cells were collected ahead of the COVID-19 pandemic (2011-2018).

The sample comprised CD4+ T cells from blood, cultured in vitro. The rearrangement uses TRBV19 and TRBJ1-1, with D unclear. The receptor's source is a human donor in good health. CDR3 in amino acids: CASSMVTGGTEAFF. The DNA for the CDR3 is TGTGCCAGTAGTATGGTGACCGGCGGGACTGAAGCTTTCTTT.